The source of this TCR beta chain is a study of glioma-infiltrating T cells after dendritic cell vaccination. For the study at large: Patients received autologous tumor lysate-pulsed dendritic cell vaccination between about 2003 and 2012. Monocyte-derived dendritic cells, cultured 6 to 7 days with IL-4 and GM-CSF, were pulsed with autologous tumor lysate. Dendritic cell vaccine was injected intradermally three times, biweekly.

With 4 bases clipped from V and 11 bases from J, the junction kept 6 bases outside the gene matches. This CDR3 is 13 amino acids long. From germline, CDR1 is KGHSH and CDR2 LQKENI. Stated time point: after dendritic cell vaccination, including at tumor progression/relapse. The PCR used 60 V beta and 13 J beta primers. Clones were sequenced by immunoSEQ multiplex PCR, and TCRdb holds only the in-frame ones, with some missing. The top ten clones hold under 14% of a sample with about 65,000 clones, roughly 86% of them seen once. The origin of this receptor is a human donor with glioblastoma. The rearrangement uses TRBV18 and TRBJ1-1, with 11 bases that match TRBD1. The specimen comprised blood, sampled after dendritic cell vaccination. CDR3 DNA sequence: TGTGCCAGCTCACGAGGACAGGGGGCCGGGGCTTTCTTT. This encodes CASSRGQGAGAFF.